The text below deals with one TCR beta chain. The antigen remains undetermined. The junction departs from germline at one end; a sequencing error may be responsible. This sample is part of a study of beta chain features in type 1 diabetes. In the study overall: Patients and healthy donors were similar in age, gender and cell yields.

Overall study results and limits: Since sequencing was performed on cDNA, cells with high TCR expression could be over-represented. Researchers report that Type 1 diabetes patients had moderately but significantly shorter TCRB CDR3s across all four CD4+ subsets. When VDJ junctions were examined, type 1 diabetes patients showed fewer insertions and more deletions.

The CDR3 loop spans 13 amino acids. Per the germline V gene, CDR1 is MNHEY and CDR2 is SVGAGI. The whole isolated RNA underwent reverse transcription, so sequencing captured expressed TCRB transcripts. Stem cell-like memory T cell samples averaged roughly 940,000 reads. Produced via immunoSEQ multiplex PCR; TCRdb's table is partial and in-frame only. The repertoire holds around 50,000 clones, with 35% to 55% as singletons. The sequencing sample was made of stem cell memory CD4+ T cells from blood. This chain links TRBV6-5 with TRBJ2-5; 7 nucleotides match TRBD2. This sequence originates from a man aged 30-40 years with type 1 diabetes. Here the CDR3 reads CASSYRPDREAHF. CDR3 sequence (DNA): TGTGCCAGCAGTTATCGACCCGATCGGGAGGCGCACTTC.